This T cell receptor beta chain was identified in a study of blood T cell repertoires in COVID-19. Study as a whole: Sites in the United States, Italy and Spain provided acute and convalescent COVID-19 samples. Sample material is recorded as cDNA or gDNA derived from T cells, B-cell-depleted T cells, or PBMCs.

Per the authors' pipeline: Reference gene primer amplification yielded estimated nucleated cell counts. Produced via immunoSEQ multiplex PCR; TCRdb's table is partial and in-frame only. V, J and clone size are those of that table, while D and trimming were read from the DNA. The sample yields 32,000 or so clones, around nine tenths seen once. The ends lost 0 bases at V and 0 bases at J; junction bases unmatched: 3. CDR3 size: 16 residues. Germline V gene sequence: CDR1 SGHTA, CDR2 FQGNSA. The sequence was collected from a man between 65 and 85 years old with acute or convalescent COVID-19. The sample taken for sequencing was peripheral blood. This chain joins TRBV7-2 and TRBJ2-3; 7 bases agree with TRBD2. CDR3 residues: CASSLAGGPSTDTQYF. The CDR3 region has the DNA TGTGCCAGCAGCTTAGCGGGAGGGCCGAGCACAGATACGCAGTATTTT.